This record concerns one TCR beta chain sequence. This entry belongs to a study of cytomegalovirus exposure and HLA in healthy donors. The study ran its PCR with 60 Vbeta and 13 Jbeta primers. Repertoires were generated with immunoSEQ multiplex PCR, while TCRdb's copy carries only in-frame clones and drops some. This sample carries more than 80,000 clones, over 60% of them seen once, and the ten largest clones take around 4.2%. Germline V lookup: CDR1 SNHLY, CDR2 FYNNEI. The length of the CDR3 is 14 residues. Trimming took 2 bases from V and 7 from J; bases not matched to a gene: 3. The source material was PBMCs. This TCR came from a man aged 55 to 70 in good health and CMV-seronegative. The rearrangement links TRBV2 to TRBJ1-4; 8 bases match TRBD1. CDR3 DNA sequence: TGTGCCAGCAGTGAACGTGACAGGGGTGAAAAACTGTTTTTT. It translates to CASSERDRGEKLFF.